Shown below are 4 T cell receptor beta chains from a single sample sequenced in a study of cytomegalovirus exposure and HLA in healthy donors (dated by TCRdb to 2017 to 2019). The library was made by the immunoSEQ multiplex PCR assay. TCRdb carries this immuneACCESS record with in-frame sequences only. Its versions omit some clonotypes, under half of them owing to an unresolved V gene in the studies checked, with the rest unexplained. This sample lists a few hundred thousand clones; nearly 90% were detected once. In total, the top ten clones hold roughly 0.4% of the sample. Source material: PBMCs. The receptors come from a woman aged 18-29 years in good health and CMV-seronegative.

This clone occurred a few times. V gene TRBV11-2 combines with J gene TRBJ1-5; 11 nucleotides align to TRBD1. CDR3 length: 13 residues. Germline CDR1 is SGHAT and CDR2 is FQNNGV. With 5 bases clipped from V and 6 bases from J, the junction kept 0 bases outside the gene matches. The CDR3 DNA reads TGTGCCAGCAGCGGACAGGGGGCTCAGCCCCAGCATTTT. As protein: CASSGQGAQPQHF. The complete variable domain, with remaining parts taken from reference TRBV11-2 and TRBJ1-5, reads EAGVAQSPRYKIIEKRQSVAFWCNPISGHATLYWYQQILGQGPKLLIQFQNNGVVDDSQLPKDRFSAERLKGVDSTLKIQPAKLEDSAVYLCASSGQGAQPQHFGDGTRLSIL.

This chain links TRBV4-3 with TRBJ2-3, with D maybe TRBD1 (6 bases). CDR3 length: 14 amino acids. With 5 bases removed from V and 0 bases from J, the gap between germline ends came to 9 bases. CDR1 is LGHNA and CDR2 is YSLEER in the germline V gene. CDR3 loop: CASSSGQSTDTQYF. In DNA, the CDR3 is TGCGCCAGCAGCTCCGGACAGAGCACAGATACGCAGTATTTT.

The chain uses TRBV4-1 and TRBJ1-1, with 8 bases that match TRBD1. Germline V gene data show CDR1 as MGHRA and CDR2 as YSYEKL. The CDR3 length is 15 residues. V dropped 1 base and J dropped 0; count of bases not matched to a gene: 1. The chain's CDR3 is CASSQGQGMNTEAFF. CDR3 nucleotide sequence: TGCGCCAGCAGCCAAGGACAGGGGATGAACACTGAAGCTTTCTTT.

The rearrangement links TRBV29-1 to TRBJ2-2; D unclear. This CDR3 has 13 amino acids. Germline V gives CDR1 SQVTM, CDR2 ANQGSEA. V was trimmed by 6 bases and J by 1 base, leaving 9 bases between them. CDR3 bases: TGCAGCGTGTCACTCGAGAACACCGGGGAGCTGTTTTTT. It translates to CSVSLENTGELFF.